The text below deals with one T cell receptor (beta chain). Antigen: not known. The sample contains more than one DNA sequence encoding this CDR3. This sample is part of a study of beta chain features in type 1 diabetes. Whole-study results and caveats: Researchers report that Type 1 diabetes patients had moderately but significantly shorter TCRB CDR3s across all four CD4+ subsets. The cDNA sequencing approach could over-represent high-TCR-expressing cells.

Expressed TCRB transcripts were sequenced after all isolated RNA was converted to cDNA. Sequencing was performed with immunoSEQ multiplex PCR; in TCRdb, only in-frame clones are kept and a portion is missing. This table holds 200,000 to 300,000 clones, around 9.9% found once. The germline V gene has CDR1 LNHDA and CDR2 SQIVND (reference sequence). There are 15 residues in the CDR3. J lost 3 bases, V lost 9 bases, and 6 bases had no gene match. Sequenced sample: naive CD4+ T cells from blood. The receptor's source is a young man with type 1 diabetes. The chain joins TRBV19 to TRBJ2-5; 14 nucleotides align to TRBD2. The chain's CDR3 is CASRSGLAGEETQYF. The CDR3, as DNA: TGTGCCAGCAGGTCGGGACTAGCGGGGGAAGAGACCCAGTACTTC.